This T cell receptor beta chain emerged from a study of glioma-infiltrating T cells after dendritic cell vaccination. Study details: Samples are from glioblastoma patients in Phase I and II dendritic cell vaccine trials.

V lost 3 bases and J 5 bases, leaving 7 bases between the germline ends. The CDR3 covers 13 residues. The germline V gene has CDR1 KGHSH and CDR2 LQKENI. Only in-frame clones appear in the TCRdb table, and some are missing; sequencing was by immunoSEQ multiplex PCR. The sample holds 75,000 to 100,000 clones, approximately 80% seen once. Specimen: blood, collected before dendritic cell vaccination. This sequence originates from a human donor with glioblastoma. This chain uses TRBV18 with TRBJ2-2; no firm D call. This CDR3 is CASSPWATGELFF. CDR3 nucleotide sequence: TGTGCCAGCTCACCCTGGGCTACCGGGGAGCTGTTTTTT.